This T cell receptor beta chain originates from a study of human T cells and chemical hapten exposure. TCRdb processed the RACE reads anew with MiXCR; each CDR3 protein has one entry. The table records over 95,000 distinct CDR3 sequences, 9.5% to 15% of them present only once. With 4 bases clipped from V and 7 bases from J, the junction kept 7 bases outside the gene matches. Per germline, CDR1 LGHNA and CDR2 YNFKEQ. This CDR3 region has 15 residues. Documented time point: patch test 1, 2 weeks after DPC sensitization. Treatment specified: therapeutic diphenylcyclopropenone sensitization with weekly scalp DPC.

The chain is built from TRBV4-2 and TRBJ2-1, with 10 positions matching TRBD2. The starting material was whole blood, obtained in connection with sensitization to the hapten diphenylcyclopropenone (DPC). The clonotype was recovered from a woman in her 40s with alopecia areata. Some clones in this sample may be carry-over from other donors' samples. This CDR3 reads CASSPGLAVFNEQFF. In DNA, the CDR3 is TGTGCCAGCAGCCCCGGACTAGCGGTTTTTAATGAGCAGTTCTTC.